This entry is about one T cell receptor (beta chain). The germline CDR1 and CDR2 sequences are SGDLS and YYNGEE. The CDR3 is 14 residues long. The V and J ends lost 0 bases and 9 bases respectively, with 13 bases between them. Using immunoSEQ multiplex PCR, the repertoire was profiled, and TCRdb retains in-frame clones only, with some absent. This table has roughly 370,000 clones, around nine tenths appearing once. This sample stems from a study of control samples from healthy donors and cancer patients. What was sequenced was PBMCs. V usage is TRBV9 and J usage is TRBJ1-5; D is unclear. The receptor was derived from a man aged 35-49 years with head and neck cancer. CDR3 protein: CASSVGALTPPQHF. In DNA form, the CDR3 reads TGTGCCAGCAGCGTAGGGGCACTGACGCCGCCCCAGCATTTT.